One and the same sample provided the 30 T cell receptor beta chains below, sequenced in a study of blood T cells in healthy people across ages. A sample-barcoded 5' primer and a J-beta primer mix were used in a second PCR of about 7 to 11 cycles. TCRdb analysed the 5' RACE reads with MiXCR anew, one entry per CDR3 protein. Of about 640,000 distinct CDR3 sequences listed, over 40% are singletons. Sequenced: blood. These TCRs come from a man of 80 years or more in good health.

This chain joins TRBV10-3 and TRBJ2-2; 7 bases align to TRBD1. The CDR3 runs to 15 residues. V gave up 10 bases and J gave up 4 bases; unmatched junction bases: 12. The germline V gene has CDR1 ENHRY and CDR2 SYGVKD. Written as DNA, the CDR3 is TGTGCCACCACACGACAGGGCCCGGGCACCGGGGAGCTGTTTTTT. It yields the protein CATTRQGPGTGELFF.

This chain links TRBV4-1 with TRBJ1-5; 9 bases fit TRBD1. The CDR3 totals 14 residues. Trimming removed 7 bases from V and 4 bases from J; junction bases left unmatched: 5. CDR1 and CDR2 (germline): MGHRA, YSYEKL. CDR3 nucleotide sequence: TGCGCCAGCAAAGGGACAGGGCTGAATCAGCCCCAGCATTTT. Protein: CASKGTGLNQPQHF.

The table lists this clonotype with a few counts. The chain couples TRBV20-1 to TRBJ1-4, with D tentatively TRBD1 (5 bases). V dropped 6 bases and J dropped 7 bases, with 21 bases sitting between them. The CDR3 extends over 15 amino acids. CDR1 and CDR2 from the germline V gene are DFQATT and SNEGSKA (reference sequence). In DNA, the CDR3 is TGCAGTGCCAACCCTAGTGGGGCAGGGATTGAAAAACTGTTTTTT. It encodes CSANPSGAGIEKLFF.

This clonotype was detected a few times. The chain links TRBV7-2 to TRBJ2-5, with a tentative D call TRBD2 (6 bases). The V end was cut by 1 base, the J end by 2 bases, with 11 bases between. CDR1 and CDR2 from the germline V gene are SGHTA and FQGNSA. The length of the CDR3 is 15 residues. CDR3 sequence: CASSLGDAGQETQYF. CDR3 in DNA: TGTGCCAGCAGCTTAGGGGACGCGGGACAAGAGACCCAGTACTTC.

The CDR3 DNA reads as TGTGCCAGCATGATAGGACTAGCTGGTGAGCAGTACTTC. This sequence encodes CASMIGLAGEQYF. The chain has TRBV7-2 and TRBJ2-7, with 8 bases aligning to TRBD2. The CDR3 contains 13 residues. Looked up from germline, CDR1 is SGHTA and CDR2 is FQGNSA. Trimming removed 7 bases from V and 7 bases from J; junction bases left unmatched: 9.

Note on this clonotype: The conserved final phenylalanine or tryptophan is absent from the CDR3, which likely points to a read error. The chain employs TRBV5-1 and TRBJ2-1, with 13 bases matching TRBD2. The germline V gene encodes CDR1 SGHRS and CDR2 YFSETQ. The V segment lost 7 bases and the J segment 5 bases; nucleotides outside the gene matches: 6. The CDR3 extends over 15 amino acids. CDR3 sequence (DNA): TGCGCCAGCCACGCAGGGACTAGCGGGGACAATGAGCAGTTCTTA. Translating it yields CASHAGTSGDNEQFL.

This clonotype was counted once. A much larger clone differs from this one at a single base, so this may be a read error. The chain recombines TRBV7-2 with TRBJ1-2, with D perhaps TRBD1 (5 bases). The V gene's germline CDR1 is SGHTA and CDR2 FQGNSA. The CDR3 is 12 residues long. The ends were cut back, 5 bases at V and 11 bases at J, with 15 bases in the middle. CDR3 amino acids: CASSPIGAAYTF. For the CDR3, the DNA is TGTGCCAGCAGCCCGATAGGGGCGGCGTACACCTTC.

This clonotype was recorded at least ten times. The J gene is TRBJ2-7, the V gene TRBV30; tentative D call: TRBD2 (6 bases). Trimming removed 2 bases at V and 2 bases at J, with 16 bases between. The CDR3 extends over 15 amino acids. Germline values: CDR1 GTSNPN, CDR2 SVGIG (reference sequence). The CDR3 DNA sequence: TGTGCCTGGAGTTCGAGGGTAGCGGTTACCTACGAGCAGTACTTC. Translating it yields CAWSSRVAVTYEQYF.

The chain combines TRBV6-2 or TRBV6-3 with TRBJ2-6; 7 bases fit TRBD1. The CDR3 length is 16 residues. CDR1 is MNHEY, CDR2 SVGEGT, per germline. The V gene end was trimmed by 5 bases and the J gene end by 1 base; junction bases not matched to a gene: 5. CDR3 sequence: CASSETGYSGANVLTF. The CDR3 DNA is TGTGCCAGCAGTGAGACAGGGTATTCTGGGGCCAACGTCCTGACTTTC.

This clonotype was seen only a few times. The chain carries TRBV7-8 and TRBJ1-1; unclear D gene. The CDR3 has 17 amino acids. Germline lookup yields CDR1 SGHVS and CDR2 FQNEAQ. The V end was cut by 1 base, the J end by 1 base, with 16 bases between. The CDR3 is CASSLVPSFGENTEAFF. CDR3 nucleotide sequence: TGTGCCAGCAGCTTAGTGCCCTCCTTCGGGGAGAACACTGAAGCTTTCTTT.

The V call is TRBV6-5, the J call TRBJ2-7; the D gene is possibly TRBD2 (6 bases). Trimming shortened V by 11 bases and J by 7 bases, and 21 bases separated the two germline ends. CDR1 is MNHEY and CDR2 is SVGAGI in the germline V gene. The CDR3 spans 13 residues. CDR3 amino acids: CAVWGLPDNEQYF. The CDR3 DNA reads TGTGCCGTCTGGGGACTCCCAGACAATGAGCAGTACTTC.

The chain combines TRBV12-3 or TRBV12-4 with TRBJ2-3; 8 positions agree with TRBD2. This CDR3 has 16 amino acids. Trimming took 5 bases from V and 5 from J; bases not matched to a gene: 12. CDR3 residues: CASSRTPGLGGDTQYF. Here the CDR3 DNA reads TGTGCCAGCAGTAGGACGCCGGGACTAGGGGGAGATACGCAGTATTTT.

This chain links TRBV7-2 with TRBJ1-5, with TRBD1 matching 7 bases. The CDR3 totals 14 residues. Germline CDR1 reads SGHTA; CDR2 reads FQGNSA. Trimming took 5 bases from V and 4 from J; bases not matched to a gene: 5. CDR3 bases: TGTGCCAGCAGCCTCGGGACAGTTAATCAGCCCCAGCATTTT. Protein product: CASSLGTVNQPQHF. The whole variable domain, remainder taken from reference TRBV7-2 and TRBJ1-5, is GAGVSQSPSNKVTEKGKDVELRCDPISGHTALYWYRQSLGQGLEFLIYFQGNSAPDKSGLPSDRFSAERTGGSVSTLTIQRTQQEDSAVYLCASSLGTVNQPQHFGDGTRLSIL.

Only one count was recorded for this clonotype. V gene TRBV6-2 or TRBV6-3 combines with J gene TRBJ2-5, with 11 bases lining up with TRBD2. The CDR3 sequence is 15 residues long. The V and J ends lost 7 bases and 3 bases, in that order; junction bases with no gene match: 7. Germline-derived CDR1 and CDR2 are MNHEY and SVGEGT. As DNA, the CDR3 is TGTGCCAGCACCAGGGGGGGACTAGCGGAAGAGACCCAGTACTTC. As protein: CASTRGGLAEETQYF.

This clonotype was counted only a few times. The gene calls are TRBV28 and TRBJ2-7; 9 nucleotides align to TRBD1. V lost 4 bases, J lost 3 bases, and 7 bases stayed unmatched. The CDR3 covers 15 residues. Germline V gene lookup returns CDR1 MDHEN and CDR2 SYDVKM. CDR3 coding DNA: TGTGCCAGCAGTTCTCCTGACAGGGGGAGCTACGAGCAGTACTTC. Residues: CASSSPDRGSYEQYF.

This clonotype was seen a few times. The chain has TRBV29-1 and TRBJ1-2; weak D call: TRBD1 (5 bases). The CDR3 extends over 12 amino acids. CDR1 is SQVTM and CDR2 is ANQGSEA in the germline V gene. V was shortened by 7 bases and J by 8 bases, with 17 bases between the two germline ends. The DNA of the CDR3 is TGCAGCGCCACCAGAGGAACAGGAGGCTACACCTTC. It encodes CSATRGTGGYTF.

This chain uses TRBV28 with TRBJ1-2, with D hard to call. Germline values: CDR1 MDHEN, CDR2 SYDVKM. This CDR3 region has 15 residues. V shed 7 bases and J shed 3 bases, with 18 bases lying between them. The CDR3 spells CASNRNSPLHYGYTF. The CDR3 DNA reads as TGTGCCAGCAATCGAAACAGTCCCCTTCACTATGGCTACACCTTC.

This clonotype was recorded many times. The chain employs TRBV4-3 and TRBJ2-3; D may be TRBD1 (6 bases). Germline V CDR1 and CDR2: LGHNA, YSLEER. This CDR3 is built from 17 residues. Trimming pared 0 bases from V and 0 bases from J, leaving 13 bases between. The CDR3 DNA is TGCGCCAGCAGCCAAGATGTACAGGGAACTAGCACAGATACGCAGTATTTT. Translation gives CASSQDVQGTSTDTQYF.

The chain uses TRBV6-6 and TRBJ2-1; no reliable D call. Trimming removed 2 bases from V and 6 bases from J, with 20 bases in between. In germline, CDR1 is MNHNY, CDR2 SVGAGI (reference sequence). The CDR3 runs 17 residues. The CDR3 here is CASSYPQAAESPNEQFF. In DNA form, the CDR3 reads TGTGCCAGCAGTTACCCCCAGGCGGCAGAGTCGCCCAATGAGCAGTTCTTC.

The rearrangement links TRBV20-1 to TRBJ2-1; D is unclear. V lost 1 base and J 0 bases, leaving 10 bases between the germline ends. The V gene's germline CDR1 is DFQATT and CDR2 SNEGSKA (reference sequence). The CDR3 is made up of 15 amino acids. The CDR3 is CSARGPASSYNEQFF. CDR3 in DNA: TGCAGTGCTAGAGGTCCAGCAAGCTCCTACAATGAGCAGTTCTTC.

This clonotype was picked up a small number of times. The chain links TRBV5-1 to TRBJ2-3; the D is unclear. Germline V lookup: CDR1 SGHRS, CDR2 YFSETQ. CDR3 length equals 14 residues. V dropped 1 base and J dropped 1 base, with 7 bases sitting between them. CDR3 sequence (DNA): TGCGCCAGCAGCTTGTATGACCGCACAGATACGCAGTATTTT. This gives the protein CASSLYDRTDTQYF.

Concerning this clonotype: This may be a read error, as it is one base from a much larger clone. The chain has TRBV7-2 and TRBJ2-3; 7 bases are shared with TRBD2. Per germline, CDR1 SGHTA and CDR2 FQGNSA. This CDR3 has 14 amino acids. The CDR3 nucleotides read TGTGCCGGCAGCTCTCTAGCGGCGACAGATACGCAGTATTTT. Its protein is CAGSSLAATDTQYF.

The chain links TRBV27 to TRBJ1-3, with TRBD1 identical over 9 bases. The germline CDR1 and CDR2 sequences are MNHEY and SMNVEV (reference sequence). The CDR3 has 17 residues. With V trimmed by 5 bases and J by 2 bases, 10 bases remained unmatched. CDR3 nucleotide sequence: TGTGCCAGCAGTCCCCGGACAGGGGTCTATGCTGGAAACACCATATATTTT. Translating it yields CASSPRTGVYAGNTIYF.

In the case of this clonotype: Mismatch with germline at one junction end may stem from a read error. The genes are TRBV12-3 or TRBV12-4 and TRBJ2-3; D uncertain. CDR3 length: 11 amino acids. The CDR3 bases are TGTGCCAGCAGTATAACAGATGCGCAGTATTTT. It specifies CASSITDAQYF.

CDR3 in DNA: TGTGCCAGCAGGCTACAGGGGGCATCTATGGATGGCTACACCTTC. It encodes CASRLQGASMDGYTF. The gene calls are TRBV6-1 and TRBJ1-2; 9 nucleotides agree with TRBD1. V dropped 6 bases and J dropped 6; count of bases not matched to a gene: 11. Per germline, CDR1 MNHNS and CDR2 SASEGT. The CDR3 has 15 residues.

The chain carries TRBV2 and TRBJ2-3; weak D call: TRBD2 (7 bases). This CDR3 is 13 amino acids long. CDR1 and CDR2 from the germline V gene are SNHLY and FYNNEI. Deletions cut 4 bases from V and 7 bases from J, with 12 bases between. The CDR3 DNA sequence: TGTGCCAGCAGTGGGGGGGGGCAGAATACGCAGTATTTT. Translated: CASSGGGQNTQYF.

This clonotype has more than one count but fewer than ten. The chain joins TRBV6-1 to TRBJ1-1, with unresolved D. From germline, CDR1 is MNHNS and CDR2 SASEGT. The CDR3 has 14 residues. The V end lost 1 base, the J end lost 5 bases, and 11 bases lay between the germline ends. The CDR3 DNA reads TGTGCCAGCAGTGAAGGTCACCGCGGAACTGAAGCTTTCTTT. Translation: CASSEGHRGTEAFF.

As to this clonotype: Being one base from a much bigger clone, this may be a read error. The rearrangement links TRBV20-1 to TRBJ2-7; 8 bases align to TRBD1. The end of the DNA fits TRBJ2-1 better, so the J call may be wrong. The germline V gene encodes CDR1 DFQATT and CDR2 SNEGSKA (reference sequence). The CDR3 is made up of 17 amino acids. CDR3 loop: CSARDFRSRTGNHEQFF. CDR3 nucleotides: TGCAGTGCTAGAGATTTTAGGAGCAGGACAGGGAACCACGAGCAGTTCTTC.

The chain joins TRBV18 to TRBJ1-1; D is uncertain. The germline V and J ends were trimmed by 3 bases and 3 bases, with 14 bases remaining between them. Germline CDR1 reads KGHSH; CDR2 reads LQKENI. The CDR3 consists of 15 residues. CDR3 residues: CASSPLQSFDTEAFF. The CDR3 coding sequence is TGTGCCAGCTCACCTTTACAGAGTTTTGACACTGAAGCTTTCTTT.

This sequence joins TRBV6-1 and TRBJ2-3, with 9 bases matching TRBD1. Germline V CDR1 and CDR2: MNHNS, SASEGT. V lost 4 bases to trimming and J lost 5 bases; unmatched junction nucleotides: 4. CDR3 length equals 14 residues. The CDR3 protein is CASSARQGEDTQYF. CDR3 coding DNA: TGTGCCAGCAGTGCCCGACAGGGGGAAGATACGCAGTATTTT.